The clone carrying this T cell receptor beta chain was counted between two and nine times. Its antigen is currently unknown. cDNA synthesis used the whole RNA isolate, giving expressed TCRB sequences. The method was immunoSEQ multiplex PCR; TCRdb's version includes in-frame clones alone and lacks a portion of them. Of about 180,000 clones in the sample, about 13% are singletons; the top ten hold 0.62%. This sample stems from a study of beta chain features in type 1 diabetes. Looking at the study overall: Healthy donors, compared against patients, showed similar age, gender and cell yields. There were some 110 million sorted cells examined across all samples. Study-level points and caveats: The naive, central memory and Treg TCRB repertoires of patients appeared to be more similar to one another than those of healthy donors.

Populations isolated by sorting all had purity greater than 95%. Sequenced: central memory CD4+ T cells from blood. The receptor comes from a woman younger than 30 in good health.

The CDR3 region is CASRHNAAGGRTDTQYF. In DNA form, the CDR3 reads TGTGCCAGCAGACATAACGCGGCGGGAGGTCGCACAGATACGCAGTATTTT. This rearrangement joins TRBV7-2 to TRBJ2-3; 8 bases match TRBD2. CDR3 length equals 17 residues. With 6 bases clipped from V and 1 base from J, the junction kept 12 bases outside the gene matches. Germline CDR1 reads SGHTA; CDR2 reads FQGNSA.